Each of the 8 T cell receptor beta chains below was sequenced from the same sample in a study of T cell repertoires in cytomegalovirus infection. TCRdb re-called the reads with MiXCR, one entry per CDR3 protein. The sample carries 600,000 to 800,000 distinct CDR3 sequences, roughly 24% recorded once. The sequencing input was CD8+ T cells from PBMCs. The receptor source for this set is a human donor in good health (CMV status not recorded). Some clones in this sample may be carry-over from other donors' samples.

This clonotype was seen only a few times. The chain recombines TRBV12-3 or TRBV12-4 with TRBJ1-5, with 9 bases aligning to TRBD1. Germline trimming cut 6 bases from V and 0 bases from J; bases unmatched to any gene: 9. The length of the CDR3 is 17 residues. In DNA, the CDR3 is TGTGCCAGCAGCATCCGGGACAGGGTGTATAGCAATCAGCCCCAGCATTTT. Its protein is CASSIRDRVYSNQPQHF.

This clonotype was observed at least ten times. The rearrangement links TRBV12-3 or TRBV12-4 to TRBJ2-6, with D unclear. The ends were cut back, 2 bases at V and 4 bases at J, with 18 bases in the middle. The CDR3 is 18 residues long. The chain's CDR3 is CASSLLASPQSGANVLTF. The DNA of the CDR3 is TGTGCCAGCAGTTTACTCGCCAGCCCACAATCGGGGGCCAACGTCCTGACTTTC.

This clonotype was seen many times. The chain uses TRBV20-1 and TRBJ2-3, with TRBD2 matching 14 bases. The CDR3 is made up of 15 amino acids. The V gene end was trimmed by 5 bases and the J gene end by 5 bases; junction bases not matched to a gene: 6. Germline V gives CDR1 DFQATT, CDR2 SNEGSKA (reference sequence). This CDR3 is CSAYLGLAGVDTQYF. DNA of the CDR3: TGCAGTGCTTATCTGGGACTAGCGGGGGTAGATACGCAGTATTTT.

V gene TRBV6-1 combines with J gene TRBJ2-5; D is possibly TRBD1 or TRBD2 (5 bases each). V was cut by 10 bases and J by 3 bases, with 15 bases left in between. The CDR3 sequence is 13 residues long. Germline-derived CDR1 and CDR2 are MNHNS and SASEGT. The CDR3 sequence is CATRAQGEETQYF. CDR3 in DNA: TGTGCCACTCGTGCCCAGGGAGAAGAGACCCAGTACTTC.

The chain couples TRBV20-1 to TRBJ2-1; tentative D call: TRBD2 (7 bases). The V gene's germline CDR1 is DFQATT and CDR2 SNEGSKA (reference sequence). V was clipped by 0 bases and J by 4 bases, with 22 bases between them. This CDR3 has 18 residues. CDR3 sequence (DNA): TGCAGTGCTAGAGATTGGGGGGGGGGCGAGGCAGGATACAATGAGCAGTTCTTC. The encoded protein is CSARDWGGGEAGYNEQFF.

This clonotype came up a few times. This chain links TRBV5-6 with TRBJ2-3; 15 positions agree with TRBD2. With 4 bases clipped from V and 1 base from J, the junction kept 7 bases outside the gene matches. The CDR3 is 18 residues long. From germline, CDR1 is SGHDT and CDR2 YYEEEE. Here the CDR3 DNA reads TGTGCCAGCAGCCCAGGACTAGCGGGGGGGCTTGGCACAGATACGCAGTATTTT. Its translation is CASSPGLAGGLGTDTQYF. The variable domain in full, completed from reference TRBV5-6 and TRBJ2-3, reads DAGVTQSPTHLIKTRGQQVTLRCSPKSGHDTVSWYQQALGQGPQFIFQYYEEEERQRGNFPDRFSGHQFPNYSSELNVNALLLGDSALYLCASSPGLAGGLGTDTQYFGPGTRLTVL.

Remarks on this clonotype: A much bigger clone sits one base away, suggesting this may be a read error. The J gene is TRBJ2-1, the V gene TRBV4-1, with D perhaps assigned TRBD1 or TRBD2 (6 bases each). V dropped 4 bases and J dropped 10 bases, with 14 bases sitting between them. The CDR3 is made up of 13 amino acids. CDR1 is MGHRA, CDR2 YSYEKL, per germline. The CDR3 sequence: CASSRGTRDEQFF. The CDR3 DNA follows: TGCGCCAGCAGCCGCGGGACAAGGGACGAGCAGTTCTTC.

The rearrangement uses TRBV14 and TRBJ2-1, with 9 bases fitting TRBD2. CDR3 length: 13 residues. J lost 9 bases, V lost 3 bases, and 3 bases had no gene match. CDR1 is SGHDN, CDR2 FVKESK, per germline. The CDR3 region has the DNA TGTGCCAGCAGCCAGAGCGGGGGGTTTGAGCAGTTCTTC. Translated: CASSQSGGFEQFF.